The 11 T cell receptor beta chains in this list originate from one sample, sequenced in a study of Graves' ophthalmopathy and Graves' hyperthyroidism. Amplification targeted the TCR beta CDR3 regions, with RNA transcripts as the source material. Scientists carried out first-round RT-PCR using HTBI primers and then a second-round multiplex PCR. TCRdb reanalysed the multiplex PCR reads using MiXCR and keeps one entry per CDR3 protein. The repertoire holds about 370,000 distinct CDR3 sequences, with about a sixth as singletons. The sample was peripheral blood. The receptors were gathered from an adult woman with stable Graves' hyperthyroidism.

This clonotype was recorded a few times. The V and J genes are TRBV4-3 and TRBJ1-6; D remains ambiguous. The V gene lost 1 base and the J gene lost 5 bases, with 12 bases spanning the gap. Germline CDR1 is LGHNA and CDR2 is YSLEER. The CDR3 consists of 16 residues. CDR3 DNA sequence: TGCGCCAGCAGCCAAGGGATAGCGGCGGATAATTCACCCCTCCACTTT. It codes for CASSQGIAADNSPLHF.

In this sample, this clonotype turned up many times. The V and J genes are TRBV25-1 and TRBJ1-1, with TRBD1 matching 7 bases. Germline values: CDR1 MGHDK, CDR2 SYGVNS. After removal of 3 bases from V and 4 bases from J, the junction contained 11 bases not matched to a gene. This CDR3 contains 16 residues. CDR3 DNA: TGTGCCAGCAGTGAGGAGGGGGCACCCTTGAGCACTGAAGCTTTCTTT. It translates to CASSEEGAPLSTEAFF.

The table lists this clonotype with a few counts. This chain connects TRBV12-3 or TRBV12-4 to TRBJ1-2; no clear D gene. The CDR3 is 13 residues long. The germline V and J ends were trimmed by 5 bases and 6 bases, with 13 bases remaining between them. The CDR3 region is CASSPGQDNGYTF. The CDR3 coding sequence is TGTGCCAGCAGTCCCGGTCAGGATAATGGCTACACCTTC.

This clonotype was detected ten times or more. V usage is TRBV6-1 and J usage is TRBJ2-7, with no clear D. Per the germline V gene, CDR1 is MNHNS and CDR2 is SASEGT. CDR3 length: 16 residues. V shed 1 base and J shed 6 bases, with 19 bases lying between them. CDR3 residues: CASSEGLHSGFREQYF. The CDR3 DNA reads as TGTGCCAGCAGTGAAGGCTTACACTCTGGTTTTCGCGAGCAGTACTTC.

The CDR3: CASRRGQGLQETQYF. The CDR3 DNA follows: TGTGCCAGCAGACGGGGACAGGGCCTCCAAGAGACCCAGTACTTC. J is TRBJ2-5 and V is TRBV7-8, with 9 nucleotides matching TRBD1. Germline V gene lookup returns CDR1 SGHVS and CDR2 FQNEAQ. There are 15 residues in the CDR3. Unmatched junction bases numbered 6, after V lost 6 bases and J lost 1 base.

This clonotype was counted many times. The chain is built from TRBV12-3 or TRBV12-4 and TRBJ1-5; the match to TRBD1 covers 7 bases. The ends lost 5 bases at V and 1 base at J; junction bases unmatched: 8. The CDR3 has 16 amino acids. Written as DNA, the CDR3 is TGTGCCAGCAGTCCCCCGACAGGGCTAAGCAATCAGCCCCAGCATTTT. Its translation is CASSPPTGLSNQPQHF.

This clonotype has at least ten counts. At one of its ends the junction is not consistent with the germline gene, which may arise from a read error. The chain couples TRBV7-2 to TRBJ2-7, with D tentatively TRBD2 (5 bases). CDR3 length: 12 residues. Germline CDR1 SGHTA, CDR2 FQGNSA. The CDR3 nucleotides are TGTGCCAGCAGCTTAGGACCCCGGGATCAGCACTTC. This translates into CASSLGPRDQHF.

This clonotype was observed at least ten times. The V gene is TRBV20-1, the J gene TRBJ2-2, with D possibly being TRBD2 (6 bases). V lost 1 base and J lost 2, with 17 bases in between. Per the germline V gene, CDR1 is DFQATT and CDR2 is SNEGSKA (reference sequence). This CDR3 comprises 17 residues. CDR3 sequence: CSARAGLLSTNTGELFF. In nucleotides, the CDR3 is TGCAGTGCTAGAGCGGGACTCCTAAGCACCAACACCGGGGAGCTGTTTTTT.

The gene calls are TRBV14 and TRBJ1-5, with D unclear. Trimming shortened V by 3 bases and J by 5 bases, and 8 bases separated the two germline ends. This CDR3 spans 13 amino acids. Germline CDR1 is SGHDN and CDR2 is FVKESK. The CDR3 region has the DNA TGTGCCAGCAGCCAGTGGGAATATCAGCCCCAGCATTTT. Its translation is CASSQWEYQPQHF.

The chain uses TRBV12-5 and TRBJ1-1; 8 bases agree with TRBD1. The CDR3 totals 13 residues. Germline CDR1 and CDR2: LGHNT and FRNRAP. V lost 4 bases, J lost 9 bases, and 7 bases stayed unmatched. The CDR3 sequence: CASGSSGTGQAFF. The CDR3 DNA is TGTGCTAGTGGTTCCAGCGGGACAGGACAAGCTTTCTTT.

This clonotype was observed many times. The chain uses TRBV28 and TRBJ2-5, with 10 bases identical to TRBD2. CDR1 and CDR2 (germline): MDHEN, SYDVKM. V was pared by 4 bases and J by 5 bases, with 7 bases of the junction left unmatched. The CDR3 runs 15 residues. CDR3 bases: TGTGCCAGCAGTTGGCTAGCGGGAGTGGGGGAGACCCAGTACTTC. Its protein product is CASSWLAGVGETQYF.